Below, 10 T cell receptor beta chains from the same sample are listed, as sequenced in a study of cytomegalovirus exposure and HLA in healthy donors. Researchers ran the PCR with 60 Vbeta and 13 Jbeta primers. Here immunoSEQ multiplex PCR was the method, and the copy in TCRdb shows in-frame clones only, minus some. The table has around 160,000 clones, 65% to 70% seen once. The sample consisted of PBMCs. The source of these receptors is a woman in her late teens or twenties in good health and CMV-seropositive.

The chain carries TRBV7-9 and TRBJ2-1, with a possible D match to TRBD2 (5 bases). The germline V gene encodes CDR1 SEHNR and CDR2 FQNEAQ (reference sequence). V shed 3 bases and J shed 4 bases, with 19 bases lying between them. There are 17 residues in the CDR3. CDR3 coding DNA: TGTGCCAGCAGCTTCGGGCGCCCTAGCTCCCCATACAATGAGCAGTTCTTC. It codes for CASSFGRPSSPYNEQFF.

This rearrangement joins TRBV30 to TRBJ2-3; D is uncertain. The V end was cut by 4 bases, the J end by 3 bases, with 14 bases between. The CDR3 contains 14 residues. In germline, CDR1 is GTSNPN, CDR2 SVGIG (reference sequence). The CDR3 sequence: CAWTKLTRTDTQYF. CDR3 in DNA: TGTGCCTGGACCAAGCTGACACGAACAGATACGCAGTATTTT.

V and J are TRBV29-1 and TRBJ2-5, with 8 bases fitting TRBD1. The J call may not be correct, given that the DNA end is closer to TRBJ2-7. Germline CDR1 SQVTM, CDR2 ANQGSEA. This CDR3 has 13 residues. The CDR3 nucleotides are TGCAGCGTTGGAAAGGACAGGGCGTACGAGCAGTACTTC. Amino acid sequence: CSVGKDRAYEQYF.

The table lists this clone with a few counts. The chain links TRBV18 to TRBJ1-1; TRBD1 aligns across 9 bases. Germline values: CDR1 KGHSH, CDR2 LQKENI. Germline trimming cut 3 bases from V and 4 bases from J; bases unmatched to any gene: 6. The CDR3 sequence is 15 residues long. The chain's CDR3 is CASSPGDRVGTEAFF. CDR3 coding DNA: TGTGCCAGCTCACCGGGGGACAGGGTCGGCACTGAAGCTTTCTTT.

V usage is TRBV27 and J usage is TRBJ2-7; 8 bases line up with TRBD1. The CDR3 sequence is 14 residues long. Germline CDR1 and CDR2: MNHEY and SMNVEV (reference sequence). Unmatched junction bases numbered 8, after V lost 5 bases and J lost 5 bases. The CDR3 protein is CASSPGTGKDEQYF. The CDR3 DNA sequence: TGTGCCAGCAGTCCAGGGACAGGAAAGGACGAGCAGTACTTC.

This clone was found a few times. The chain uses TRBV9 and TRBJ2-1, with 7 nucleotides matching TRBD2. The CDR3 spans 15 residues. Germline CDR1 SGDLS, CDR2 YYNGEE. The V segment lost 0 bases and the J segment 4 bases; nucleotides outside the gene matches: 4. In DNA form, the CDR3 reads TGTGCCAGCAGCGTAGGGACTAGAGAGTACAATGAGCAGTTCTTC. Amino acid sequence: CASSVGTREYNEQFF.

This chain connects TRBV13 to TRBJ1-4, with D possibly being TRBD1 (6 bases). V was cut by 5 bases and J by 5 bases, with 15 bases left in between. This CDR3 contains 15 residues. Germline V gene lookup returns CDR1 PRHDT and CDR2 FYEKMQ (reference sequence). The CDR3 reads CASSPRQESNEKLFF. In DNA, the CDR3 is TGTGCCAGCAGCCCTAGACAGGAGTCGAATGAAAAACTGTTTTTT.

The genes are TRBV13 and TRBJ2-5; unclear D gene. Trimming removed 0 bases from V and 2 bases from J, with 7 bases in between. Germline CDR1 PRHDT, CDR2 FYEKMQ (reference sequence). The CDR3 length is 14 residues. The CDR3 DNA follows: TGTGCCAGCAGCTTAGGGGCACATCAAGAGACCCAGTACTTC. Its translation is CASSLGAHQETQYF.

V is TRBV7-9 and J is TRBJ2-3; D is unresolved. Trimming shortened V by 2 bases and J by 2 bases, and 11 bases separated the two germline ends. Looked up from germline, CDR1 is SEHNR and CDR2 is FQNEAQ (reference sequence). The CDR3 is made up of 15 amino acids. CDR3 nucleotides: TGTGCCAGCAGCTTACGAGCGCCCCTCACAGATACGCAGTATTTT. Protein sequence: CASSLRAPLTDTQYF.

CDR3 coding DNA: TGTGCCAGCAGTTTAGTCCAGGGGTGGTCCTACGAGCAGTACTTC. Its protein product is CASSLVQGWSYEQYF. V gene TRBV28 combines with J gene TRBJ2-7; tentatively, D is TRBD1 (6 bases). This CDR3 comprises 15 residues. V was clipped by 2 bases and J by 1 base, with 12 bases between them. Germline-derived CDR1 and CDR2 are MDHEN and SYDVKM.